This TCR beta chain was captured by sequencing in a study of OX40 agonist ivuxolimab in advanced cancers. The protocol was immunoSEQ multiplex PCR, while the TCRdb copy is restricted to in-frame clones and leaves out a portion. The sample carries about 63,000 clones, roughly 76% recorded once. This TCR derives from an adult with an advanced solid tumor such as melanoma, head and neck, liver or kidney cancer. The specimen was CD4+ or CD8+ T cells sorted from blood, collected in a trial of the OX40 agonist ivuxolimab.

The CDR3 region has the DNA TGTGCCAGCAGTGAAGCGCTGGGGGGAGCAAGCGCCTATGGCTACACCTTC. It is translated as CASSEALGGASAYGYTF. V and J are TRBV6-1 and TRBJ1-2, with a possible D match to TRBD1 (5 bases). Looked up from germline, CDR1 is MNHNS and CDR2 is SASEGT. The V and J ends lost 0 bases and 4 bases respectively, with 18 bases between them. The CDR3 has 17 amino acids.